The rows below give T cell receptor beta chains drawn from one sample of a study of T cell changes during pregnancy in multiple sclerosis. Some clones are missing from TCRdb's copy, which holds only in-frame ones; the method was immunoSEQ multiplex PCR. Of 40,000 to 60,000 clones listed, about 92% are singletons. The sample here was CD4+ T cells from peripheral blood mononuclear cells, taken after pregnancy. The origin of the receptors is a female donor with multiple sclerosis, enrolled in a pregnancy study. Both conserved end residues are part of each CDR3. The D gene is left open where the match is weak. Clone size is given for some rows only: seen once, a few or many times, or a class if the clone is expanded.

>TRBJ2-3|TRBV7-9|-|-
TGTGCCAGCAGCCTGGCGGGCGCGGTAGATACGCAGTATTTT
CASSLAGAVDTQYF
>TRBJ1-5|TRBV28|-|-
TGTGCCAGCACAAATAGCAATCAGCCCCAGCATTTT
CASTNSNQPQHF
>TRBJ2-7|TRBV28|-|-
TGTGCCAGCAGTTTATGGGGACTCGGGACAGATGCCTCCTACGAGCAGTACTTC
CASSLWGLGTDASYEQYF
>TRBJ2-7|TRBV5-1|-|-
TGCGCCAGCAGCCCGGCTAGGGGGAGCAGCGAGCAGTACTTC
CASSPARGSSEQYF
>TRBJ1-2|TRBV5-1|-|TRBD1
TGCGCCAGCAGCTTGGCAGGGGGCGACGATGGCTACACCTTC
CASSLAGGDDGYTF
>TRBJ1-1|TRBV28|-|-
TGTGCCAGCAGTTTCGAGGGTGTTCGGGGTGAAGCTTTCTTT
CASSFEGVRGEAFF
>TRBJ2-5|TRBV2|once|TRBD2
TGTGCCACCGCATTGAGGACTAGCGGACAAGCGAAGCCAAGGACCCAGTACTTC
CATALRTSGQAKPRTQYF
>TRBJ2-1|TRBV7-9|-|TRBD2
TGTGCCAGCAGCTTAGGCCAGCCAGGGACTAGCGGGAGTGAGCAGTTCTTC
CASSLGQPGTSGSEQFF
>TRBJ1-3|TRBV5-1|-|TRBD1
TGCGCCAGCAGCCTGACAGGGTACGGAAACACCATATATTTT
CASSLTGYGNTIYF
>TRBJ1-4|TRBV9|-|TRBD1
TGTGCCAGCAGCGCCCCCCCCTATGGGACAGGGGAAGAAAAACTGTTTTTT
CASSAPPYGTGEEKLFF
>TRBJ2-2|TRBV28|-|TRBD2
TGTGCCAGCAGACTAGCGGGGCTTGACACCGGGGAGCTGTTTTTT
CASRLAGLDTGELFF
>TRBJ2-6|TRBV6-1|-|-
TGTGCCAGCAGTGAAGAACCGTCTACTGGGGCCAACGTCCTGACTTTC
CASSEEPSTGANVLTF
>TRBJ2-3|TRBV14|-|TRBD2
TGTGCCAGCAGCCAAGTAGGGGGACTAGCGGGAGGGCCGGATACGCAGTATTTT
CASSQVGGLAGGPDTQYF
>TRBJ2-3|TRBV7-8|-|TRBD2
TGTGCCAGCAGTCGGCTTAGCGGGAGGGCCATTGGAGATACGCAGTATTTT
CASSRLSGRAIGDTQYF
>TRBJ1-2|TRBV5-4|-|TRBD1
TGTGCCAGCAGCTCGGTCCGGACAGGGGACTATGGCTACACCTTC
CASSSVRTGDYGYTF
>TRBJ1-1|TRBV2|-|-
TGTGCCAGCAGAAGCGGGGGGGCGCGCACTGAAGCTTTCTTT
CASRSGGARTEAFF
>TRBJ2-7|TRBV30|-|TRBD2
TGTGCCTGGAGTGCCCCGTCAGGACTAGCGTCTTACGAGCAGTACTTC
CAWSAPSGLASYEQYF
>TRBJ2-2|TRBV5-5|-|TRBD2
TGTGCCAGCAGCCCTCCGGGGACTATTGTCACCGGGGAGCTGTTTTTT
CASSPPGTIVTGELFF
>TRBJ2-2|TRBV21-1|-|-
TGTGCCAGCGGCCGAATCGACGCGGGAGCCACGGACACCGGGGAGCTGTTTTTT
CASGRIDAGATDTGELFF
>TRBJ1-1|TRBV5-1|-|-
TGCGCCAGCAGCTTGGTTAGGCAGGGTCGAATGAACACTGAAGCTTTCTTT
CASSLVRQGRMNTEAFF
>TRBJ2-2|TRBV7-9|-|-
TGTGCCAGCAACGATGGAGGATCTAACACCGGGGAGCTGTTTTTT
CASNDGGSNTGELFF
>TRBJ2-7|TRBV11-2|-|-
TGTGCCAGCAGCTTAGGACAGGTCAAAACCTACGAGCAGTACTTC
CASSLGQVKTYEQYF
>TRBJ1-2|TRBV5-1|-|TRBD1
TGCGCCAGCAGCTGGACAGGGGATAACTATGGCTACACCTTC
CASSWTGDNYGYTF
>TRBJ1-2|TRBV15|-|-
TGTGCCACCAGCAGAGATCTGCAGAACTATGGCTACACCTTC
CATSRDLQNYGYTF
>TRBJ2-7|TRBV4-3|-|-
TGCGCCAGCAGCCAAGAGGGGGGGCTCTACGAGCAGTACTTC
CASSQEGGLYEQYF
>TRBJ1-3|TRBV9|-|TRBD1
TGTGCCAGCAGCGTAGGGGGGACAGGACGTCCCGGAAACACCATATATTTT
CASSVGGTGRPGNTIYF
>TRBJ1-1|TRBV10-2|-|TRBD1
TGCGCCAGCAGTTTTATCTTACAGGGGGCACGGACTGAAGCTTTCTTT
CASSFILQGARTEAFF
>TRBJ2-1|TRBV15|-|TRBD2
TGTGCCACCAGCCCTCGGACTAGCGGGAGAGGGAATGAGCAGTTCTTC
CATSPRTSGRGNEQFF
>TRBJ2-3|TRBV29-1|-|TRBD2
TGCAGCGTGGGACTAGCGGGAGCAGGGGATACGCAGTATTTT
CSVGLAGAGDTQYF
>TRBJ2-1|TRBV21-1|-|-
TGTGCCAGCAACCCTCGAGGGCCTAGCGGGAGCCGGGGTTCCTACAATGAGCAGTTCTTC
CASNPRGPSGSRGSYNEQFF
>TRBJ1-1|TRBV7-9|-|-
TGTGCCAGCAGCTTTTGGGGGGCTGAAGCTTTCTTT
CASSFWGAEAFF
>TRBJ2-7|TRBV4-3|-|TRBD2
TGCGCCAGCAGCCAAGATTTTGGACTAGCGGTTTACGAGCAGTACTTC
CASSQDFGLAVYEQYF
>TRBJ1-3|TRBV7-2|-|-
TGTGCCAGCAGCTTATATGGTCACCACATACCCAGCTCTGGAAACACCATATATTTT
CASSLYGHHIPSSGNTIYF
>TRBJ2-7|TRBV18|once|-
TGTGCCAGCTCACCGAGGGCGTGGGGTGAGCAGTACTTC
CASSPRAWGEQYF
>TRBJ1-4|TRBV6-1|-|TRBD1
TGTGCCAGCAGTGAATGGCGGGGACAGTCTAATGAAAAACTGTTTTTT
CASSEWRGQSNEKLFF
>TRBJ2-3|TRBV9|-|TRBD2
TGTGCCAGCAGCAAAACGACTTGGACTAGCGCCACAGATACGCAGTATTTT
CASSKTTWTSATDTQYF
>TRBJ2-7|TRBV18|-|-
TGTGCCAGCTCACCGGAGACAGATTACGAGCAGTACTTC
CASSPETDYEQYF
>TRBJ2-3|TRBV14|once|-
TGTGCCAGCAGCCCCCCGGACTCAGCGCAGTATTTT
CASSPPDSAQYF
>TRBJ1-1|TRBV20-1|-|-
TGCAGTGCGGTGGACAGTCTCAGGGCTTTCTTT
CSAVDSLRAFF
>TRBJ1-2|TRBV11-2|-|TRBD1
TGTGCCAGCAGCTTAGCTGGGGTGCAGGGGGAGGATGGGAACTATGGCTACACCTTC
CASSLAGVQGEDGNYGYTF
>TRBJ1-5|TRBV28|-|TRBD1
TGTGCCAGCCGTGACAGGGACAATCAGCCCCAGCATTTT
CASRDRDNQPQHF
>TRBJ2-3|TRBV19|-|TRBD2
TGTGCCAGTAGTCCACTGGTATGGGCTAGCGGGAGAACAGATACGCAGTATTTT
CASSPLVWASGRTDTQYF